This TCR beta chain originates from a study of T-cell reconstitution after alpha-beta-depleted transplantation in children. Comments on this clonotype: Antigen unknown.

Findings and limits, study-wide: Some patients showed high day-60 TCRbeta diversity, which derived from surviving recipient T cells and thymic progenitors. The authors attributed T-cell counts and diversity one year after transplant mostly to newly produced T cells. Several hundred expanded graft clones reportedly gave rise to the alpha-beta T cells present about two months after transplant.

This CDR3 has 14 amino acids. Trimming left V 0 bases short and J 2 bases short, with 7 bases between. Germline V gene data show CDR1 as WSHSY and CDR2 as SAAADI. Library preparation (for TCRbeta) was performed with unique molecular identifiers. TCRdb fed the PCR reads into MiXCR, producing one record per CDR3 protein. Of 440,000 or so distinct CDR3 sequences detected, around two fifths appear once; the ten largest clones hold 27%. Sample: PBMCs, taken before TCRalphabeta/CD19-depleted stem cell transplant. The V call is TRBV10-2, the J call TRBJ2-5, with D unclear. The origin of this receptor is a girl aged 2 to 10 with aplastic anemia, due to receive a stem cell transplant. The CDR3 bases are TGCGCCAGCAGTGAGTCTGGCAAGCAAGAGACCCAGTACTTC. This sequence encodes CASSESGKQETQYF.